The rows below give T cell receptor beta chains drawn from one sample of a study of response to subunit inactivated influenza vaccine. TCRdb used MiXCR to reprocess the RT-PCR reads, holding one entry per CDR3 protein. The sample consists of 500,000 or so distinct CDR3 sequences, 16% of them appearing once. The sequencing here drew on CD4+ T cells sorted from PBMCs, taken around 25 months after vaccination. The source of these receptors is a man aged 45 to 70 who received an inactivated influenza vaccine. Each CDR3 is given with its conserved first and last residue. D genes are given only for firm matches. Size is stated for part of the rows, as once, few or many counts, or as a class when the clone is expanded.

CDR3aa	CDR3nt	v_gene	abundance	j_gene	d_gene
CSVEGGSYNEQFF	TGCAGCGTTGAGGGTGGATCCTACAATGAGCAGTTCTTC	TRBV29-1	few	TRBJ2-1	.
CASSPVSGSGNEQFF	TGTGCCAGCTCACCCGTGAGCGGGAGTGGTAATGAGCAGTTCTTC	TRBV18	.	TRBJ2-1	TRBD2
CASSQDKGFGQFF	TGCGCCAGCAGCCAAGATAAGGGATTCGGTCAGTTCTTC	TRBV4-3	.	TRBJ2-1	.
CASSLTSLTGELFF	TGTGCCAGCAGCTTAACTAGCCTTACCGGGGAGCTGTTTTTT	TRBV7-2	few	TRBJ2-2	.
CASSLVLTGVRHEQFF	TGCGCCAGCAGCTTGGTCTTGACGGGAGTGCGGCATGAGCAGTTCTTC	TRBV5-1	few	TRBJ2-1	.
CASSLAPLAGGPYEQYF	TGTGCCAGCAGTTTAGCCCCACTAGCGGGGGGACCCTACGAGCAGTACTTC	TRBV12-3/TRBV12-4	many	TRBJ2-7	TRBD2
CASSYGTLGTGELFF	TGTGCCAGCAGCTACGGGACCCTTGGCACCGGGGAGCTGTTTTTT	TRBV6-5	few	TRBJ2-2	.
CASSVGQGHGNTIYF	TGTGCCAGCAGCGTAGGACAGGGCCATGGAAACACCATATATTTT	TRBV9	.	TRBJ1-3	TRBD1
CASSFGPLSSPLHF	TGTGCCAGCAGCTTTGGTCCTTTGAGTTCACCCCTCCACTTT	TRBV7-9	.	TRBJ1-6	.
CASSPLFEQFF	TGTGCCAGCAGTCCCTTGTTTGAGCAGTTCTTC	TRBV6-2/TRBV6-3	many	TRBJ2-1	.
CASSMTLEAFF	TGTGCCAGCAGTATGACCCTTGAAGCTTTCTTT	TRBV12-3/TRBV12-4	few	TRBJ1-1	.
CASRGQGEVYEQYF	TGTGCCAGCAGGGGACAGGGAGAAGTATACGAGCAGTACTTC	TRBV6-1	.	TRBJ2-7	TRBD1
CASSQETGRVETQYF	TGCGCCAGCAGCCAAGAGACGGGAAGAGTAGAGACCCAGTACTTC	TRBV4-3	.	TRBJ2-5	.
CSARTDMASGGILPADTQYF	TGCAGTGCTAGAACCGATATGGCTAGCGGGGGGATCCTTCCCGCAGATACGCAGTATTTT	TRBV20-1	few	TRBJ2-3	TRBD2
CSALNRVSEAFF	TGCAGTGCCCTGAACAGGGTTAGTGAAGCTTTCTTT	TRBV20-1	once	TRBJ1-1	.
CASSLSRLAFTEAFF	TGTGCCAGCAGTTTATCTCGGCTGGCCTTCACTGAAGCTTTCTTT	TRBV28	few	TRBJ1-1	.
CASTVSAGGRKQYF	TGTGCCAGCACCGTGTCAGCGGGAGGGCGGAAGCAGTACTTC	TRBV28	few	TRBJ2-7	TRBD2
CASSSRQGAKAFF	TGTGCCAGCAGCTCCCGACAGGGGGCCAAAGCTTTCTTT	TRBV28	.	TRBJ1-1	TRBD1
CSVAPGTGGIQAFF	TGCAGCGTCGCGCCCGGGACAGGAGGGATACAAGCTTTCTTT	TRBV29-1	few	TRBJ1-1	TRBD1
CASSPTPGAQYF	TGTGCCAGCAGCCCGACCCCCGGGGCCCAGTACTTC	TRBV7-2	few	TRBJ2-5	.
CSARRQYDEQFF	TGCAGTGCTAGACGACAGTACGATGAGCAGTTCTTC	TRBV20-1	.	TRBJ2-1	.
CSARDPAGVSHPLTYEQYF	TGCAGTGCTAGAGATCCAGCAGGGGTTAGCCACCCGTTGACCTACGAGCAGTACTTC	TRBV20-1	.	TRBJ2-7	.
CASSVHGGLWPNEQFF	TGTGCCAGCAGCGTCCATGGGGGACTTTGGCCCAATGAGCAGTTCTTC	TRBV6-2/TRBV6-3	.	TRBJ2-1	.
CASSEEGIPGELFF	TGTGCCAGCAGTGAGGAAGGTATTCCCGGGGAGCTGTTTTTT	TRBV25-1	many	TRBJ2-2	.
CSASSTSGGTPF	TGCAGTGCTAGTTCGACTAGCGGGGGCACCCCCTTC	TRBV20-1	.	TRBJ2-1	TRBD2
CASSYLTYEQFF	TGTGCCAGCAGTTATTTGACGTATGAGCAGTTCTTC	TRBV6-2/TRBV6-3	few	TRBJ2-1	.
CASSPSGSGTYNEQFF	TGTGCCAGCAGCCCCTCTGGAAGCGGAACTTACAATGAGCAGTTCTTC	TRBV7-9	.	TRBJ2-1	.
CASRTGSANIQYF	TGTGCCAGCAGAACAGGGTCCGCAAACATTCAGTACTTC	TRBV12-3/TRBV12-4	many	TRBJ2-4	.
CASNPPAWQPANYGYTF	TGTGCCAGCAACCCCCCAGCCTGGCAGCCGGCTAACTATGGCTACACCTTC	TRBV7-2	.	TRBJ1-2	.
CASSQAGTGASTDTQYF	TGCGCCAGCAGCCAGGCCGGGACAGGGGCTAGCACAGATACGCAGTATTTT	TRBV4-3	.	TRBJ2-3	TRBD1
CASSRGTRSTGELFF	TGTGCCAGCAGCCGTGGGACTCGAAGCACCGGGGAGCTGTTTTTT	TRBV12-3/TRBV12-4	.	TRBJ2-2	.
CASSLGGSGGVNTQYF	TGTGCCAGCAGCTTAGGAGGTAGCGGGGGGGTGAATACGCAGTATTTT	TRBV11-2	few	TRBJ2-3	TRBD2
CASRGGQIKNIQYF	TGTGCCAGCAGGGGAGGACAGATCAAAAACATTCAGTACTTC	TRBV6-2/TRBV6-3	few	TRBJ2-4	.
CASSSHLLPKGAYEQYF	TGTGCCAGCAGCTCCCATTTACTACCCAAGGGGGCCTACGAGCAGTACTTC	TRBV11-3	.	TRBJ2-7	.
CASSPQNGPSTGELFF	TGTGCCAGCTCACCCCAGAATGGTCCGAGCACCGGGGAGCTGTTTTTT	TRBV18	.	TRBJ2-2	.
CAISDTQRANTGELFF	TGTGCCATCAGCGATACACAGCGCGCGAACACCGGGGAGCTGTTTTTT	TRBV10-3	.	TRBJ2-2	.
CASSFGTGNEAFF	TGTGCCAGCAGCTTCGGGACAGGCAATGAAGCTTTCTTT	TRBV5-6	few	TRBJ1-1	TRBD1
CASSRGVGYEQYF	TGTGCCAGTAGTAGAGGGGTGGGGTACGAGCAGTACTTC	TRBV19	.	TRBJ2-7	.
CASSPIAGVGETQYF	TGCGCCAGCAGCCCTATCGCGGGGGTAGGAGAGACCCAGTACTTC	TRBV5-1	few	TRBJ2-5	TRBD2
CASSIPIGSLADDTQYF	TGTGCCAGCAGCATACCCATTGGGAGTCTAGCAGATGATACGCAGTATTTT	TRBV7-8	few	TRBJ2-3	.
CASSLALGSDTQYF	TGCGCCAGCAGCTTGGCCCTAGGGTCAGATACGCAGTATTTT	TRBV5-1	.	TRBJ2-3	.
CSVGAGVGKETQYF	TGCAGCGTTGGGGCGGGTGTAGGAAAAGAGACCCAGTACTTC	TRBV29-1	few	TRBJ2-5	.
CASSLGSGVPSYEQYF	TGCGCCAGCAGCTTGGGTTCAGGCGTACCATCCTACGAGCAGTACTTC	TRBV5-1	few	TRBJ2-7	.
CATSRGTVTNEKLFF	TGTGCCACCAGCAGAGGGACAGTAACTAATGAAAAACTGTTTTTT	TRBV15	few	TRBJ1-4	.
CATSRDFAGLSYNEQFF	TGTGCCACCAGCAGAGATTTTGCAGGCCTCTCCTACAATGAGCAGTTCTTC	TRBV15	.	TRBJ2-1	.
CASSLVETARYEQYF	TGTGCCAGCAGCTTGGTAGAGACAGCACGCTACGAGCAGTACTTC	TRBV7-8	few	TRBJ2-7	.
CASSPERGGKETQYF	TGTGCCAGCTCACCCGAACGGGGCGGCAAAGAGACCCAGTACTTC	TRBV18	few	TRBJ2-5	.
CAISESIAGGSYGYTF	TGTGCCATCAGTGAGTCGATAGCAGGAGGTAGCTATGGCTACACCTTC	TRBV10-3	few	TRBJ1-2	.
CASNPQGIGNSYEQYF	TGTGCCAGCAATCCACAGGGAATAGGGAACTCCTACGAGCAGTACTTC	TRBV6-1	few	TRBJ2-7	.
CASSSGPDTQYF	TGTGCCAGCAGCTCGGGTCCAGATACGCAGTATTTT	TRBV3-1	few	TRBJ2-3	.